This T cell receptor (beta chain) was sequenced during a study of shared clonotypes between healthy human individuals. The table came from immunoSEQ multiplex PCR; TCRdb's copy has only in-frame clones and leaves some out. The sample has approximately 740,000 clones, 74% seen once. The length of the CDR3 is 15 residues. V was trimmed by 6 bases and J by 0 bases, leaving 12 bases between them. Germline-derived CDR1 and CDR2 are MDHEN and SYDVKM. Sequencing was carried out using memory CD4+ T cells sorted from blood. Subset here: CD45RA-negative fraction. The chain links TRBV28 to TRBJ2-1, with a possible D match to TRBD2 (5 bases). The receptor comes from a woman aged 30 to 39 in good health. CDR3 DNA: TGTGCCAGCAGGTTTCATGGGAGCTCCTACAATGAGCAGTTCTTC. Translated: CASRFHGSSYNEQFF.